This T cell receptor (beta chain) derives from a study of blood T cell repertoires in COVID-19. Study as a whole: T cells, B-cell-depleted T cells, or PBMCs provided the cDNA or gDNA that served as material.

Assay: immunoSEQ multiplex PCR; the TCRdb copy retains only in-frame clones and omits some. The data contain some 300,000 clones, roughly nine tenths of them singletons. Across 20 to 25 US areas, participants ranged in age from roughly 18 to 95 years. Cohort allocation depended upon clinical history that participants reported. Trimming took off 2 bases at V and 10 bases at J, with 19 bases between the two ends. The CDR3 covers 15 residues. Germline V gene data show CDR1 as SGHTA and CDR2 as FQGTGA. Material for sequencing was PBMCs or T cells enriched from blood (not recorded which). V is TRBV7-3 and J is TRBJ2-3, with D unclear. This receptor was obtained from a middle-aged woman who had recovered from COVID-19. Here the CDR3 reads CASSLGTGGASAQYF. The CDR3 nucleotides read TGTGCCAGCAGCTTAGGCACCGGTGGAGCGAGCGCGCAGTATTTT.